These 9 T cell receptor beta chains were sequenced from one sample in a study of cytomegalovirus exposure and HLA in healthy donors. The table came from immunoSEQ multiplex PCR; TCRdb's copy has only in-frame clones and leaves some out. The repertoire holds over 250,000 clones, roughly 85% seen once, with over 0.95% in the top ten. The sequencing input was PBMCs. These receptors all stem from a woman younger than 35 in good health and CMV-seronegative.

Concerning this clone: Other DNA variants within this sample encode the same CDR3. The chain combines TRBV27 with TRBJ2-5; TRBD2 agrees at 7 bases. V lost 6 bases, J lost 5 bases, and 6 bases stayed unmatched. This CDR3 comprises 13 residues. CDR1 is MNHEY, CDR2 SMNVEV, per germline (reference sequence). The CDR3 coding sequence is TGTGCCAGCAGCCTCTTGGGGGGGGAGACCCAGTACTTC. It codes for CASSLLGGETQYF.

In this sample, this clone turned up once. At one of its ends the junction is not consistent with the germline gene, which may arise from a read error. The chain uses TRBV27 and TRBJ2-1, with TRBD2 matching over 7 bases. This CDR3 has 14 amino acids. CDR1 and CDR2 (germline): MNHEY, SMNVEV (reference sequence). The CDR3 protein is CTSSPSGVWNEQFF. CDR3 nucleotide sequence: TGTACCAGCAGTCCCAGCGGGGTATGGAATGAGCAGTTCTTC.

The V and J genes are TRBV28 and TRBJ2-7; the match to TRBD1 covers 7 bases. V shed 4 bases and J 0 bases; nucleotides not matched to a gene: 9. The CDR3 has 16 amino acids. Germline values: CDR1 MDHEN, CDR2 SYDVKM. CDR3 coding DNA: TGTGCCAGCAGTTCCACTTCCAGGGGGTACTCCTACGAGCAGTACTTC. Residues: CASSSTSRGYSYEQYF.

V usage is TRBV28 and J usage is TRBJ2-7, with 7 nucleotides matching TRBD1. Losses at the gene ends were 8 bases for V and 0 bases for J; bases not matched to a gene: 1. This CDR3 has 12 residues. The V gene's germline CDR1 is MDHEN and CDR2 SYDVKM. The CDR3 loop reads CASWDSSYEQYF. DNA for the CDR3: TGTGCCAGCTGGGACAGCTCCTACGAGCAGTACTTC.

The CDR3 loop reads CAWGRDRGGKDEKLFF. The DNA of the CDR3 is TGTGCCTGGGGCCGGGACAGGGGAGGGAAGGATGAAAAACTGTTTTTT. The chain couples TRBV30 to TRBJ1-4; TRBD1 matches 10 bases. This CDR3 has 16 residues. Looked up from germline, CDR1 is GTSNPN and CDR2 is SVGIG (reference sequence). The J segment lost 6 bases and the V segment lost 5 bases, leaving 12 bases of the junction unmatched.

J is TRBJ2-7 and V is TRBV18, with 9 bases aligning to TRBD1. Germline V gene data show CDR1 as KGHSH and CDR2 as LQKENI. This CDR3 has 14 residues. Trimming removed 2 bases from V and 4 bases from J; junction bases left unmatched: 3. The CDR3 bases are TGTGCCAGCTCACCAGGGACAGGGAGGTACGAGCAGTACTTC. It codes for CASSPGTGRYEQYF.

The CDR3 nucleotides are TGTGCCAGCAGGGAGGGGACAGGGGCTTTTTACGAGCAGTACTTC. It specifies CASREGTGAFYEQYF. This chain uses TRBV6-1 with TRBJ2-7; 10 bases fit TRBD1. The V segment lost 6 bases and the J segment 4 bases; nucleotides outside the gene matches: 9. Germline V gives CDR1 MNHNS, CDR2 SASEGT. The CDR3 covers 15 residues.

The chain combines TRBV29-1 with TRBJ2-1; 7 nucleotides align to TRBD2. Germline loops: CDR1 SQVTM, CDR2 ANQGSEA. The CDR3 loop spans 14 amino acids. Losses at the gene ends were 3 bases for V and 4 bases for J; bases not matched to a gene: 6. The CDR3, as DNA: TGCAGCGTTGACGGGCCGGGGGGATACAATGAGCAGTTCTTC. This translates into CSVDGPGGYNEQFF.

The chain carries TRBV11-3 and TRBJ2-3, with a weak D call TRBD2 (6 bases). Trimming took off 4 bases at V and 0 bases at J, with 11 bases between the two ends. Germline CDR1 reads SGHNT; CDR2 reads YENEEA. This CDR3 is built from 15 residues. The CDR3 spells CASSSGGPSTDTQYF. CDR3 nucleotide sequence: TGTGCCAGCAGCTCCGGGGGTCCTAGCACAGATACGCAGTATTTT.